These 21 T cell receptor beta chains originate from one sample sequenced in a study of control samples from healthy donors and cancer patients. Data came from immunoSEQ multiplex PCR; TCRdb stores just in-frame clones and leaves some out. The table shows around 71,000 clones, with 70% to 90% occurring only once. Sequenced: PBMCs. The receptors come from a woman between 45 and 60 years old with head and neck cancer.

The chain carries TRBV3-1 (or the pseudogene TRBV3-2) and TRBJ1-6; D is ambiguous. V was clipped by 4 bases and J by 7 bases, with 8 bases between them. This CDR3 has 13 amino acids. The germline V gene has CDR1 LGHDT and CDR2 YNNKEL (reference sequence). CDR3 sequence (DNA): TGTGCCAGCAGCCGGGTTAGAAATTCACCCCTCCACTTT. Residues: CASSRVRNSPLHF.

This chain uses TRBV2 with TRBJ1-2, with D maybe TRBD1 (6 bases). Germline V gene sequence: CDR1 SNHLY, CDR2 FYNNEI. The CDR3 loop spans 16 amino acids. Deletions cut 7 bases from V and 4 bases from J, with 22 bases between. The DNA of the CDR3 is TGTGCCAGCACCCTCCAAAGGACAGCCGGTTCCTATGGCTACACCTTC. The encoded protein is CASTLQRTAGSYGYTF.

The chain combines TRBV6-2 or TRBV6-3 with TRBJ2-6, with TRBD2 matching over 7 bases. This CDR3 spans 19 amino acids. V lost 7 bases and J lost 2; bases outside the gene matches: 17. Looked up from germline, CDR1 is MNHEY and CDR2 is SVGEGT. Written as DNA, the CDR3 is TGTGCCAGCACCCCCGTCCGAGGCGGGGGACCGCCTGGGGCCAACGTCCTGACTTTC. It specifies CASTPVRGGGPPGANVLTF.

The rearrangement links TRBV18 to TRBJ1-1; 8 bases align to TRBD1. From germline, CDR1 is KGHSH and CDR2 LQKENI. The ends lost 2 bases at V and 4 bases at J; junction bases unmatched: 6. This CDR3 spans 15 amino acids. CDR3 sequence (DNA): TGTGCCAGCTCACCAACCCAGGGGGCGGCCACTGAAGCTTTCTTT. Translation gives CASSPTQGAATEAFF.

The chain recombines TRBV4-2 with TRBJ2-5; no clear D. CDR1 is LGHNA and CDR2 is YNFKEQ in the germline V gene. CDR3 length equals 12 residues. V was cut by 0 bases and J by 6 bases, with 5 bases left in between. The CDR3 spells CASSQEQKTQYF. DNA for the CDR3: TGTGCCAGCAGCCAAGAACAAAAGACCCAGTACTTC.

The chain is built from TRBV6-1 and TRBJ1-2; no firm D call. The CDR3 totals 13 residues. V lost 0 bases and J lost 7, with 9 bases in between. CDR1 is MNHNS, CDR2 SASEGT, per germline. The CDR3 protein is CASSEALRGGYTF. CDR3 coding DNA: TGTGCCAGCAGTGAAGCACTACGGGGTGGCTACACCTTC.

The chain combines TRBV18 with TRBJ1-4, with D possibly matching TRBD1 (5 bases). There are 16 residues in the CDR3. CDR1 is KGHSH and CDR2 is LQKENI in the germline V gene. The germline V and J ends were trimmed by 4 bases and 6 bases, with 18 bases remaining between them. The CDR3 DNA follows: TGTGCCAGCTCACAAGCGCTGACAGTCTCTGATGAAAAACTGTTTTTT. It specifies CASSQALTVSDEKLFF.

This chain connects TRBV28 to TRBJ2-3, with a possible D match to TRBD2 (6 bases). The CDR3 extends over 17 amino acids. Germline values: CDR1 MDHEN, CDR2 SYDVKM. V dropped 4 bases and J dropped 3 bases, with 20 bases sitting between them. The CDR3 region has the DNA TGTGCCAGCAGTTCGACCGGGACTCTCGGTATGACAGATACGCAGTATTTT. Translation: CASSSTGTLGMTDTQYF.

The chain joins TRBV6-5 to TRBJ2-7; either TRBD1 or TRBD2 may supply D (5 bases each). CDR3 length: 15 residues. CDR1 and CDR2 from the germline V gene are MNHEY and SVGAGI. V was trimmed by 10 bases and J by 4 bases, leaving 23 bases between them. CDR3 bases: TGTGCCATAAGGGGACGGACTCTGAGGGCTTACGAGCAGTACTTC. Translating gives CAIRGRTLRAYEQYF.

In this sample, this clone turned up a few times. The chain combines TRBV28 with TRBJ2-5; a weak D match, TRBD2 (5 bases). The CDR3 sequence is 15 residues long. Germline CDR1 reads MDHEN; CDR2 reads SYDVKM. V lost 8 bases to trimming and J lost 5 bases, with 21 bases between them. CDR3 nucleotides: TGTGCCAGCGCGGATGGAGCGGCTTCGAGGGAGACCCAGTACTTC. This encodes CASADGAASRETQYF.

This chain connects TRBV12-3 or TRBV12-4 to TRBJ2-2; D is tentatively TRBD1 or TRBD2 (5 bases each). This CDR3 contains 13 residues. The ends were cut back, 7 bases at V and 3 bases at J, with 9 bases in the middle. The CDR3 DNA is TGTGCCAGCACCTTGGGGGACACCGGGGAGCTGTTTTTT. Its protein is CASTLGDTGELFF.

The chain uses TRBV19 and TRBJ1-3; a possible D gene is TRBD1 (6 bases). Germline loops: CDR1 LNHDA, CDR2 SQIVND (reference sequence). Between the trimmed V and J ends, which lost 5 bases and 9 bases, there was a span of 14 bases. The CDR3 runs 13 residues. The CDR3 DNA reads TGTGCCAGTAGTCTGACAGGTTCGAGCACCATATATTTT. Protein: CASSLTGSSTIYF.

This clone has only a few counts. The chain combines TRBV2 with TRBJ2-7, with 12 bases fitting TRBD2. Germline-derived CDR1 and CDR2 are SNHLY and FYNNEI. The CDR3 is 15 amino acids. V shed 4 bases, J shed 3 bases, and the junction held 4 bases outside the gene matches. The DNA for the CDR3 is TGTGCCAGCAGTGCCGGGACTAGCGGGTACTACGAGCAGTACTTC. Residues: CASSAGTSGYYEQYF.

The V and J genes are TRBV29-1 and TRBJ2-1, with 9 bases lining up with TRBD1. CDR1 and CDR2 (germline): SQVTM, ANQGSEA. The CDR3 has 13 amino acids. The junction had 2 bases not matched to a gene; V was cut back by 6 bases and J by 2 bases. CDR3 sequence (DNA): TGCAGCGTGGACAGGGGCACCTACAATGAGCAGTTCTTC. This gives the protein CSVDRGTYNEQFF.

The chain combines TRBV28 with TRBJ2-4, with TRBD2 matching 13 bases. The CDR3 length is 17 residues. V lost 4 bases to trimming and J lost 5 bases; unmatched junction nucleotides: 8. The germline CDR1 and CDR2 sequences are MDHEN and SYDVKM. This CDR3 reads CASSSTRTSGGQNIQYF. DNA of the CDR3: TGTGCCAGCAGTTCTACCCGGACTAGCGGGGGACAAAACATTCAGTACTTC.

V is TRBV4-1 and J is TRBJ2-4; 11 bases fit TRBD2. Unmatched junction bases numbered 16, after V lost 1 base and J lost 11 bases. Germline lookup yields CDR1 MGHRA and CDR2 YSYEKL. The CDR3 consists of 18 residues. The CDR3 DNA follows: TGCGCCAGCAGCCAAGGGGATCCTCTAGCGGGGGGCCCGGTTTTTCAGTACTTC. Its protein product is CASSQGDPLAGGPVFQYF.

The rearrangement joins TRBV6-5 to TRBJ1-3, with a weak D call TRBD1 (6 bases). The germline V gene has CDR1 MNHEY and CDR2 SVGAGI. The CDR3 covers 13 residues. V gave up 7 bases and J gave up 8 bases, with 15 bases separating them. This CDR3 reads CASIKDRLDTIYF. The DNA of the CDR3 is TGTGCCAGCATTAAAGACAGGTTGGACACCATATATTTT.

Only a few counts were recorded for this clone. The chain uses TRBV28 and TRBJ1-4, with a weak D call TRBD1 (6 bases). Trimming removed 5 bases at V and 0 bases at J, with 16 bases between. The CDR3 contains 17 residues. Germline CDR1 MDHEN, CDR2 SYDVKM. The CDR3 spells CASSLRTVFTTNEKLFF. The CDR3 region has the DNA TGTGCCAGCAGTCTCAGGACAGTTTTCACAACTAATGAAAAACTGTTTTTT. The full variable domain, with the rest looked up from reference TRBV28 and TRBJ1-4, is DVKVTQSSRYLVKRTGEKVFLECVQDMDHENMFWYRQDPGLGLRLIYFSYDVKMKEKGDIPEGYSVSREKKERFSLILESASTNQTSMYLCASSLRTVFTTNEKLFFGSGTQLSVL.

The V and J genes are TRBV5-8 and TRBJ1-3, with a weak D call TRBD1 (5 bases). Germline loops: CDR1 SGHTS, CDR2 YDEGEE. The CDR3 runs 12 residues. The CDR3 loop is CGTRGAGNTIYF. The CDR3 nucleotides read TGTGGGACTCGGGGCGCTGGAAACACCATATATTTT.

About this clone itself: Other DNA sequences in the same sample also yield this CDR3. This rearrangement joins TRBV29-1 to TRBJ2-3; maybe TRBD2 (6 bases). Trimming stripped 3 bases from V and 0 bases from J, with 7 bases between. CDR3 length: 13 residues. Germline V gene data show CDR1 as SQVTM and CDR2 as ANQGSEA. The CDR3 reads CSVDAGSTDTQYF. The CDR3 DNA reads as TGCAGCGTTGATGCGGGGAGCACAGATACGCAGTATTTT.

The chain has TRBV5-8 and TRBJ1-3, with a tentative D call TRBD1 (5 bases). Germline CDR1 SGHTS, CDR2 YDEGEE. The CDR3 sequence is 15 residues long. V lost 4 bases and J lost 0, with 11 bases in between. CDR3 residues: CASSLDIYSGNTIYF. As DNA, the CDR3 is TGTGCCAGCAGCCTGGACATCTACTCTGGAAACACCATATATTTT. Full variable domain (missing parts from reference TRBV5-8 and TRBJ1-3): EAGVTQSPTHLIKTRGQQATLRCSPISGHTSVYWYQQALGLGLQFLLWYDEGEERNRGNFPPRFSGRQFPNYSSELNVNALELEDSALYLCASSLDIYSGNTIYFGEGSWLTVV.